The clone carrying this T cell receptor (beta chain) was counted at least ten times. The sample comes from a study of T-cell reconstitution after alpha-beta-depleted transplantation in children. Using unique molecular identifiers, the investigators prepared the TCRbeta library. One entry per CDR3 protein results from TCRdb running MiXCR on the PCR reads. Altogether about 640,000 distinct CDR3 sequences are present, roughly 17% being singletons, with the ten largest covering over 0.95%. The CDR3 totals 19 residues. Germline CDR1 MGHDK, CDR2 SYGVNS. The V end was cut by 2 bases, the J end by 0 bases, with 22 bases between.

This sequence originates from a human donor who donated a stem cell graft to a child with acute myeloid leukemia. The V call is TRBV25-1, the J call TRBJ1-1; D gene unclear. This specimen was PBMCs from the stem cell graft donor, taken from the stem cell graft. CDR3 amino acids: CASSELRHREAGLNTEAFF. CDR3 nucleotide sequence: TGTGCCAGCAGTGAACTTAGACATCGGGAGGCCGGCTTGAACACTGAAGCTTTCTTT.